This TCR beta chain was sequenced in a study of Graves' ophthalmopathy and Graves' hyperthyroidism. Whole-study results and caveats: A majority of expanded thyroid clonotypes exceeding 0.001 frequency were likewise present in blood.

Amplifying from RNA transcripts, the study obtained TCR beta CDR3 regions. RT-PCR with HTBI primers came first, then second-round multiplex PCR. TCRdb reprocessed the multiplex PCR reads via MiXCR and lists one record per CDR3 protein. Among some 520,000 distinct CDR3 sequences listed, about 15% were seen once. Uncontrolled infections, pregnancy, lactation or other autoimmune diseases led to patient exclusion. PBMCs had their origin in fresh peripheral blood (roughly 10 ml). CDR1 and CDR2 (germline): SEHNR, FQNEAQ (reference sequence). Trimming removed 7 bases at V and 5 bases at J, with 17 bases between. The CDR3 has 14 amino acids. This clonotype was found many times. Its antigen is still unknown.

The clonotype originates from a young woman with Graves' ophthalmopathy. Source material: blood. The rearrangement links TRBV7-9 to TRBJ2-5; possibly TRBD2 for D (5 bases). The CDR3 spells CASNPDYGEETQYF. CDR3 in DNA: TGTGCCAGCAACCCCGATTATGGGGAGGAGACCCAGTACTTC.